Below, 10 T cell receptor beta chains from the same sample are listed, as sequenced in a study of T-cell reconstitution after alpha-beta-depleted transplantation in children. Unique molecular identifiers were incorporated when the TCRbeta library was constructed. Using its own MiXCR run on the PCR reads, TCRdb lists one record per CDR3 protein. The data hold approximately 98,000 distinct CDR3 sequences, with 5% to 8% observed a single time. This sample comprised PBMCs, mostly from graft donor cells, obtained 360 days after TCRalphabeta/CD19-depleted stem cell transplant. The origin of the receptors is a male patient aged 2-15 years who had a stem cell transplant for acute lymphoblastic leukemia, so the T cells may come from the graft donor.

The J gene is TRBJ1-1, the V gene TRBV9; D is ambiguous. CDR3 length equals 13 residues. The germline gives CDR1 SGDLS, CDR2 YYNGEE. The V end lost 3 bases, the J end lost 5 bases, and 11 bases lay between the germline ends. The DNA of the CDR3 is TGTGCCAGCAGCGCGCAGTTGGGGACTGAAGCTTTCTTT. Translating gives CASSAQLGTEAFF.

This clonotype was counted ten times or more. The chain links TRBV5-1 to TRBJ2-1, with D possibly matching TRBD2 (6 bases). The CDR3 is 16 amino acids. Trimming removed 4 bases at V and 0 bases at J, with 14 bases between. Germline CDR1 is SGHRS and CDR2 is YFSETQ. In nucleotides, the CDR3 is TGCGCCAGCAGCACGAAGGACGGGAGCTCCTACAATGAGCAGTTCTTC. This encodes CASSTKDGSSYNEQFF.

The chain is built from TRBV10-3 and TRBJ1-2; possibly TRBD1 for D (5 bases). CDR3 length equals 13 residues. The V and J ends lost 9 bases and 4 bases respectively, with 15 bases between them. Germline V gene sequence: CDR1 ENHRY, CDR2 SYGVKD. This CDR3 reads CAMSDSEFYGYTF. In DNA form, the CDR3 reads TGTGCCATGTCCGACAGCGAATTCTATGGCTACACCTTC.

This clonotype appeared many times. The rearrangement joins TRBV29-1 to TRBJ1-1, with D uncertain. V was cut by 6 bases and J by 2 bases, with 16 bases left in between. CDR1 and CDR2 from the germline V gene are SQVTM and ANQGSEA. The CDR3 has 14 residues. This CDR3 is CSVQHRVVNTEAFF. CDR3 in DNA: TGCAGCGTACAACACAGAGTTGTCAACACTGAAGCTTTCTTT.

This clonotype was counted many times. The gene calls are TRBV24-1 and TRBJ1-1, with a weak D call TRBD1 (6 bases). Trimming stripped 10 bases from V and 0 bases from J, with 14 bases between. Germline CDR1 is KGHDR and CDR2 is SFDVKD. The CDR3 totals 14 residues. In DNA form, the CDR3 reads TGTGCCACAATTCGTGGGGGCTTGAACACTGAAGCTTTCTTT. Translated: CATIRGGLNTEAFF.

At least ten counts were recorded for this clonotype. This sequence joins TRBV5-1 and TRBJ2-7, with TRBD1 as a possible D gene (5 bases). The CDR3 runs to 14 residues. The ends were cut back, 4 bases at V and 0 bases at J, with 11 bases in the middle. The V gene's germline CDR1 is SGHRS and CDR2 YFSETQ. The CDR3 loop reads CASSPRQNSYEQYF. CDR3 DNA: TGCGCCAGCAGCCCCCGACAGAACTCCTACGAGCAGTACTTC.

This clonotype was detected ten times or more. The chain is built from TRBV12-3 or TRBV12-4 and TRBJ2-5; weak D call: TRBD1 (5 bases). The CDR3 runs 13 residues. The V end lost 6 bases, the J end lost 0 bases, and 8 bases lay between the germline ends. The CDR3 bases are TGTGCCAGCAGGAACAGGTACCAAGAGACCCAGTACTTC. Protein: CASRNRYQETQYF.

The gene calls are TRBV5-4 and TRBJ2-7; D uncertain. This CDR3 region has 13 residues. V lost 7 bases to trimming and J lost 3 bases, with 14 bases between them. Per the germline V gene, CDR1 is SGHNT and CDR2 is YYREEE (reference sequence). In nucleotides, the CDR3 is TGTGCCAGCGGCCCTGGGGTCCTCTACGAGCAGTACTTC. Residues: CASGPGVLYEQYF. Together with reference TRBV5-4 and TRBJ2-7, the CDR3 gives the full variable domain: ETGVTQSPTHLIKTRGQQVTLRCSSQSGHNTVSWYQQALGQGPQFIFQYYREEENGRGNFPPRFSGLQFPNYSSELNVNALELDDSALYLCASGPGVLYEQYFGPGTRLTVT.

Many counts were recorded for this clonotype. The chain recombines TRBV10-3 with TRBJ2-2, with 7 bases lining up with TRBD1. V shed 7 bases and J 6 bases; nucleotides not matched to a gene: 8. This CDR3 comprises 14 residues. Looked up from germline, CDR1 is ENHRY and CDR2 is SYGVKD. CDR3 residues: CAITGTAEAGELFF. CDR3 sequence (DNA): TGTGCCATCACCGGGACAGCAGAGGCCGGGGAGCTGTTTTTT.

The genes are TRBV7-9 and TRBJ2-7; D call uncertain. Germline V gene data show CDR1 as SEHNR and CDR2 as FQNEAQ (reference sequence). The CDR3 is made up of 16 amino acids. The ends were cut back, 2 bases at V and 2 bases at J, with 16 bases in the middle. The DNA for the CDR3 is TGTGCCAGCAGCTTACGCCAGAGTTCTAGTCCCTACGAGCAGTACTTC. Protein: CASSLRQSSSPYEQYF.